Here is one TCR beta chain with its context. Its antigen remains unidentified. This entry comes from a study of T cells in Graves' hyperthyroidism and ophthalmopathy. TCR beta CDR3 region amplification was performed from RNA transcripts. HTBI primers were the set used in a first-round RT-PCR of the TCR CDR3. MiXCR was run by TCRdb on the multiplex PCR reads, yielding one entry per CDR3 protein. The sample comprises over 650,000 distinct CDR3 sequences, approximately 42% of which are singletons, and less than 8.5% rests with the top ten. Findings and caveats of the study: Most thyroid clonotypes expanded above 0.001 were also detected in blood. Progression to ophthalmopathy was predicted a median of roughly 6.6 months early.

Germline CDR1 reads SQVTM; CDR2 reads ANQGSEA. The CDR3 spans 12 residues. With 4 bases removed from V and 4 bases from J, the gap between germline ends came to 10 bases. J is TRBJ1-2 and V is TRBV29-1, with D uncertain. The source material was peripheral blood or thyroid tissue (not recorded which). The clonotype originates from an adult man with Graves' disease, either hyperthyroidism or ophthalmopathy (not recorded which). The CDR3 sequence is CSVGQDGYGYTF. The DNA of the CDR3 is TGCAGCGTTGGCCAGGACGGCTATGGCTACACCTTC.